Shown below are 2 T cell receptor beta chains from a single sample sequenced in a study of blood T cell repertoires in COVID-19 (dated by TCRdb to 2018 to 2020). Libraries were constructed by the immunoSEQ multiplex PCR assay. Entries here come from immuneACCESS through TCRdb and include only in-frame sequences with V and J called. Some clones fail to appear in such tables; in the studies checked, an unresolved V gene covers under half of the shortfall, and the cause of the remainder is unknown. This sample holds 55,000 or so clones; just over 90% were observed only once. The top ten hold 6.2% of the sample. Sequencing was done on a sample of peripheral blood. Source of these receptors: a man in his forties or fifties with acute or convalescent COVID-19.

The V and J genes are TRBV7-9 and TRBJ1-5; 8 bases line up with TRBD1. This CDR3 comprises 17 residues. CDR1 and CDR2 (germline): SEHNR, FQNEAQ (reference sequence). The junction had 4 bases not matched to a gene; V was cut back by 0 bases and J by 0 bases. CDR3 protein: CASSLARGQDSNQPQHF. The CDR3 coding sequence is TGTGCCAGCAGCTTAGCGAGGGGACAGGATAGCAATCAGCCCCAGCATTTT.

This clone has only one observation. The gene calls are TRBV15 and TRBJ1-5; TRBD1 might be the D (5 bases). Germline CDR1 reads LNHNV; CDR2 reads YYDKDF (reference sequence). V was clipped by 0 bases and J by 3 bases, with 12 bases between them. The CDR3 totals 16 residues. The CDR3 spells CATSRDAQAFNQPQHF. The CDR3 DNA sequence: TGTGCCACCAGCAGAGATGCACAGGCTTTCAATCAGCCCCAGCATTTT.